These T cell receptor beta chains were read from a single sample in a study of resident and recirculating memory T cells in vitiligo. Assay used: immunoSEQ multiplex PCR; TCRdb lists only in-frame clones, some missing. Seen here are roughly 80,000 clones, 92% observed once, and the top ten hold about 4.8%. Sequenced sample: blood. The receptor set was obtained from a male donor with vitiligo. The CDR3 runs from the conserved cysteine through the conserved F or W.

J: TRBJ2-7
V: TRBV10-2
CDR3: CASSDLAGGYEQYF

J: TRBJ1-5
V: TRBV2
CDR3: CASSEGRGTLPQHF

J: TRBJ2-2
V: TRBV27
CDR3: CASSLTSGTAGELFF

J: TRBJ1-1
V: TRBV4-1
CDR3: CASSRVDRRNTEAFF

J: TRBJ2-2
V: TRBV7-2
CDR3: CASSWTATSALNTGELFF

J: TRBJ1-4
V: TRBV9
CDR3: CASSSPDEGMNEKLFF

J: TRBJ1-2
V: TRBV5-4
CDR3: CASSLLAGETYGYTF

J: TRBJ2-3
V: TRBV7-9
CDR3: CASSGTGLAGGTDTQYF

J: TRBJ2-1
V: TRBV27
CDR3: CASSLYQRAYNEQFF

J: TRBJ2-7
V: TRBV21-1
CDR3: CASSKDSGGGYEQYF

J: TRBJ2-6
V: TRBV13
CDR3: CASSLALAEGANVLTF

J: TRBJ2-7
V: TRBV19
CDR3: CASSPQTGSSYEQYF

J: TRBJ2-7
V: TRBV7-2
CDR3: CASSLAYSQAYEQYF

J: TRBJ2-5
V: TRBV5-5
CDR3: CASSFGQGKETQYF

J: TRBJ1-1
V: TRBV5-1
CDR3: CASSPMGQGANTEAFF

J: TRBJ2-5
V: TRBV7-9
CDR3: CASSDLGVQETQYF

J: TRBJ2-3
V: TRBV7-6
CDR3: CASSQSGGTPSDTQYF

J: TRBJ2-1
V: TRBV6-6
CDR3: CASSYSRPDSGQFF

J: TRBJ1-2
V: TRBV7-9
CDR3: CASSLGQGVNYGYTF

J: TRBJ2-7
V: TRBV5-1
CDR3: CASSLGGTGGYEQYF

J: TRBJ1-2
V: TRBV4-1
CDR3: CASSQPTQGFGGYTF

J: TRBJ2-4
V: TRBV7-8
CDR3: CASSGGVDKNIQYF

J: TRBJ1-3
V: TRBV27
CDR3: CASSSEGVGTIYF

J: TRBJ2-2
V: TRBV6-4
CDR3: CASRVLAGPNTGELFF

J: TRBJ2-2
V: TRBV6-1
CDR3: CASSPGTANTGELFF

J: TRBJ2-7
V: TRBV5-5
CDR3: CASSTRTGGSYEQYF

J: TRBJ2-4
V: TRBV5-1
CDR3: CASSATTSSGSFQYF

J: TRBJ1-1
V: TRBV6-1
CDR3: CASSLGQGESEAFF

J: TRBJ2-1
V: TRBV6-5
CDR3: CASSWRPSSYNEQFF

J: TRBJ1-3
V: TRBV10-3
CDR3: CAISEASTPTIYF

J: TRBJ1-1
V: TRBV7-2
CDR3: CASSKTGEKGTEAFF

J: TRBJ1-1
V: TRBV15
CDR3: CATSRDFLGGDTEAFF

J: TRBJ1-1
V: TRBV7-6
CDR3: CASSLGLNREAFF

J: TRBJ2-5
V: TRBV12-5
CDR3: CASGFSTGRETQYF

J: TRBJ2-1
V: TRBV4-1
CDR3: CASSQGRAGSSYNEQFF

J: TRBJ1-1
V: TRBV11-1
CDR3: CASSPSLGQVLFAFF

J: TRBJ2-7
V: TRBV6-5
CDR3: CASGLASLPPYEQYF

J: TRBJ1-1
V: TRBV4-3
CDR3: CASSGQGNTEAFF

J: TRBJ2-7
V: TRBV5-4
CDR3: CASSLSPAGSSYEQYF

J: TRBJ1-1
V: TRBV5-4
CDR3: CASETGGVNTEAFF

J: TRBJ1-1
V: TRBV7-9
CDR3: CASSLGDSRTEAFF